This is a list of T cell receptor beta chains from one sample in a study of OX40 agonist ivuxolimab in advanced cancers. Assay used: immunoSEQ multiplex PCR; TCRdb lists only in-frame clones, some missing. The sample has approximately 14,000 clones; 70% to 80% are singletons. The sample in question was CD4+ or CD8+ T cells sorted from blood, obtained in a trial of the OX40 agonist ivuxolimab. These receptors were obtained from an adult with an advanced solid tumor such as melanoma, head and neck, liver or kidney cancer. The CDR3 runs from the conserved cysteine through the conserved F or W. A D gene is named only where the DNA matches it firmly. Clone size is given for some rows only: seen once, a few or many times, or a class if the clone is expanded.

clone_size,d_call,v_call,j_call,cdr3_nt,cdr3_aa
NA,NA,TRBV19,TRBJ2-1,TGTGCCAGTAGCACTCAGGGCTACAATGAGCAGTTCTTC,CASSTQGYNEQFF
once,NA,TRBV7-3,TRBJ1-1,TGTGCCAGCAGCTCCGTCCAGGGGCTCACTGAAGCTTTCTTT,CASSSVQGLTEAFF
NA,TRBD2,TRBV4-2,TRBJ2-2,TGTGCCAGCAGCCCACGGGGGGGCCGAGACGGGGAGCTGTTTTTT,CASSPRGGRDGELFF
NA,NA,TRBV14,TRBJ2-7,TGTGCCAGTTCCTTTGGGTACGAGCAGTACTTC,CASSFGYEQYF
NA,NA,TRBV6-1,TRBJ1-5,TGTGCCAGCAGTCCCACAGGGTCGGAGCAGCCCCAGCATTTT,CASSPTGSEQPQHF
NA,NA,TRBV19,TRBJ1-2,TGTGCCAGTAGTTTTGCCGACTCGGGGGTTCGGATCTATGGCTACACCTTC,CASSFADSGVRIYGYTF
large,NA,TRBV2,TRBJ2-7,TGTGCCAGCAGTGATCCGGACATCTCCTACGAGCAGTACTTC,CASSDPDISYEQYF
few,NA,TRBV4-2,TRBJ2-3,TGTGCCAGCAGCCAAGACCATTGGGGCGGGCTCACAGATACGCAGTATTTT,CASSQDHWGGLTDTQYF
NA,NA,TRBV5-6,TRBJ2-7,TGTGCCAGCAGCTTGGGAAACGGGTACGAGCAGTACTTC,CASSLGNGYEQYF
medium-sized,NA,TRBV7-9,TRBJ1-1,TGTGCCAGCAGCTTAGGACAACAGACTGAAGCTTTCTTT,CASSLGQQTEAFF
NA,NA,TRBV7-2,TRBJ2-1,TGTGCCAGCAGCATTTGGAGGGGGCTAAATGAGCAGTTCTTC,CASSIWRGLNEQFF
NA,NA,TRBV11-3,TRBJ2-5,TGTGCCAGCAGCCAATGGACTCAAGAGACCCAGTACTTC,CASSQWTQETQYF
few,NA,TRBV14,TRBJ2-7,TGTGCCAGCAGCCAAGATCTAGAGGGTTACGAGCAGTACTTC,CASSQDLEGYEQYF
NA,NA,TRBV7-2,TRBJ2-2,TGTGCCAGCAGCTTAGAGGGGATTAGATACACCGGGGAGCTGTTTTTT,CASSLEGIRYTGELFF
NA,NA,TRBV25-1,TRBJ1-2,TGTGCCAGCAGTGAATATCTGGGATCCTCCACCTTC,CASSEYLGSSTF
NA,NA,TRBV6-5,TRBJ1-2,TGTGCCAGCAGTTATAGGGACTTCTATGGCTACACCTTC,CASSYRDFYGYTF
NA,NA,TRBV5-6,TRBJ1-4,TGTGCCAGCAGCTTGTCCGGGAAACTGTTTTTT,CASSLSGKLFF
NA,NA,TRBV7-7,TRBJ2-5,TGTGCTAGCAGCTTGGCAGTAGGGGAAGGAGAGACCCAGTACTTC,CASSLAVGEGETQYF
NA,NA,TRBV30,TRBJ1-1,TGTGCCTGGGATGCCCTGTTGGAGGGCACTGAAGCTTTCTTT,CAWDALLEGTEAFF
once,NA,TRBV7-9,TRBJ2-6,TGTGCCAGCAGCTTATACCACAGCTTTCCCGGGGCCAACGTCCTGACTTTC,CASSLYHSFPGANVLTF
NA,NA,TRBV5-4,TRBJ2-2,TGTGCCAGCAGCCCACTGGGGGTTGGCGGAAAGACCGGGGAGCTGTTTTTT,CASSPLGVGGKTGELFF
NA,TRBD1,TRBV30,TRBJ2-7,TGTGCCTGGACCCCGACAGGGTCTTCCTACGAGCAGTACTTC,CAWTPTGSSYEQYF
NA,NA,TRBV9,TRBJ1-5,TGTGCCAGCAGCGCAGAGGGAGAGTATCACCAGCCCCAGCATTTT,CASSAEGEYHQPQHF
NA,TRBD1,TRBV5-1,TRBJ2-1,TGCGCCAGCCGGGACAGCTATGAGCAGTTCTTC,CASRDSYEQFF
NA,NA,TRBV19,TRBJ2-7,TGTGCCAGTAGTATGTATGGATACGAGCAGTACTTC,CASSMYGYEQYF
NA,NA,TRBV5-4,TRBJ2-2,TGTGCCAGCAGCTACAGGGGGGGCGGTGGGGAGCTGTTTTTT,CASSYRGGGGELFF
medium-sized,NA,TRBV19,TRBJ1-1,TGTGCCAGTAGTATAGTAGGAGTTTTGAACACTGAAGCTTTCTTT,CASSIVGVLNTEAFF
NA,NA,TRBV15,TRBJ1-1,TGTGCCACCAGCGGAAGGATGAACACTGAAGCTTTCTTT,CATSGRMNTEAFF
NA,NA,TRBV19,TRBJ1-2,TGTGCCAGTAGTATTGACGAGGGGATCTATGGCTACACCTTC,CASSIDEGIYGYTF
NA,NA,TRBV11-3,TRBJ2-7,TGTGCCAGCAGCTTAGAAGGGGAAAGCTCCTACGAGCAGTACTTC,CASSLEGESSYEQYF